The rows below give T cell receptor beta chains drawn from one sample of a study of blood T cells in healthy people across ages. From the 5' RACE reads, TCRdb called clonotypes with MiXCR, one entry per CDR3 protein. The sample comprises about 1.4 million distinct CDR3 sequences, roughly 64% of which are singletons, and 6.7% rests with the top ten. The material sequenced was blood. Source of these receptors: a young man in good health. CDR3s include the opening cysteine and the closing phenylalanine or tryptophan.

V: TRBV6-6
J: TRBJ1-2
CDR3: CASTFPGQSDGYTF

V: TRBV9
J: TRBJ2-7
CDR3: CASSVGATGYEQYF

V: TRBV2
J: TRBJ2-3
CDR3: CASNAPKGQGDTDTRYF

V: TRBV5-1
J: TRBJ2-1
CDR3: CASSLGTSGRKIPNEQFF

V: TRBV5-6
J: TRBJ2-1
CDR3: CASSFGTAENNEQFF

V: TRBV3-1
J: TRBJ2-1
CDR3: CASSQVYRSSYNEQFF

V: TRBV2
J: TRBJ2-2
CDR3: CASSYGRDRGTGELFF

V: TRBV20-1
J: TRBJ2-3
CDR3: CSAADTGAETDTQYF

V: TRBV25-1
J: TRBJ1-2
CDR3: CATRRGYGYTF

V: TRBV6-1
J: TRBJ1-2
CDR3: CASSQQGTNYGYTF

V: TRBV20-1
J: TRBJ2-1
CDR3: CSARVKGRGDYLNEQFF

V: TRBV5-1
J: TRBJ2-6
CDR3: CASSLGRGPSGANVLTF

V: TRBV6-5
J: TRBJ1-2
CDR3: CASSYGQLDYTF

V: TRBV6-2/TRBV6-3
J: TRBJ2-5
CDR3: CASSRGRLQETQYF

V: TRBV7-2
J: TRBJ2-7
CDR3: CASSLGLGKPYEQYF

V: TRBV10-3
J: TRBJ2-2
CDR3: CAIGTNGGEATGELFF

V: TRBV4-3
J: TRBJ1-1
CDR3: CASSQLRGVTEAFF

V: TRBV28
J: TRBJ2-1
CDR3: CASSRSGDYNEQFF

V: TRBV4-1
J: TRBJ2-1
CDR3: CASSQGLATYNEQFF

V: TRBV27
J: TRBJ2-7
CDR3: CASRRGGAETYEQNF

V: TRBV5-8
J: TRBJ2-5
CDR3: CASSLARTSEQYF

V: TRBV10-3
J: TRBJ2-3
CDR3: CAISERLAGLGTDTQYF

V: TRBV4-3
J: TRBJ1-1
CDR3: CASSQPRGLNTEAFF

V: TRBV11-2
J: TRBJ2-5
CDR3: CASSLALQAGPPTPQETQYF

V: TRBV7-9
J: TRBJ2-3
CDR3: CASVGSGTPTDTQYF

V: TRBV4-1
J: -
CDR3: CASSQFTGYSYEQYF

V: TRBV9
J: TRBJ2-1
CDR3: CASSGVSGGEQFF

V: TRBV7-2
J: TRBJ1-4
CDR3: CASSSTGASEKLFF

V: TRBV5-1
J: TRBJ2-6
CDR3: CASSLGRSPGANVLTF

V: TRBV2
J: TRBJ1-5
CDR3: CASSEQRLGHQPQHF

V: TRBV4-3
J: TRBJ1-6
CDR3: CASSQEVGTGRSPPHF

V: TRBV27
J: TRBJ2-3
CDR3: CASSLVWGRRTDTQYF

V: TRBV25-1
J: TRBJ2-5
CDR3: CASSDFGLGTSETQYF

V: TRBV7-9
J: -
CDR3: CASSLGGLSFYEQYF

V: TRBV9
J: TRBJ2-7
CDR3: CASSVADGGYEQYF

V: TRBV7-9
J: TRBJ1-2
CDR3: CASSLGPGTDNYGYTF

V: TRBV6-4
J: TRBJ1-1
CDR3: CASSASGRPRDTEAFF

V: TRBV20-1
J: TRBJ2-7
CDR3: CSSTGGDYEQYF

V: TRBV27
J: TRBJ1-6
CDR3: CASSPLERGNSPLHF

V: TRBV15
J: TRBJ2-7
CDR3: CATSRGRDNSYEQYF

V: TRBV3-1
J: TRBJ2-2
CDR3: CASSSVETGNTGELFF

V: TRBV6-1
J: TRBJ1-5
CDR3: CASSGPARAVNQPQHF

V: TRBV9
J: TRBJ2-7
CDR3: CASSVDSHHEQYF

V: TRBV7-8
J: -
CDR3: CASSFLSGQQETQYF

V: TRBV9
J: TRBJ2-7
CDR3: CASSVSQTGFYEQYF

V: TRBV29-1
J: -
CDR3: CSVDGIEVDQETQYF

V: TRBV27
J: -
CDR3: CASRLRGTAAYEQYF

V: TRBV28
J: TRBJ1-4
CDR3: CASSFIQGAREKLFF

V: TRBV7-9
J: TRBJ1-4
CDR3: CASSPGPAGYNEKLFF

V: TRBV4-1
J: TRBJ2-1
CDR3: CASSHVPTGLKNEQFF

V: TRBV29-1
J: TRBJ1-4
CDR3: CSVAGRANEKLFF

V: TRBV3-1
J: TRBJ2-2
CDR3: CASSQVMGGGAVSTGELFF

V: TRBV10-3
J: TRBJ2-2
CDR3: CAISEGFGHTGELFF

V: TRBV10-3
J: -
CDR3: CAISVDGLAGSLFEQYF

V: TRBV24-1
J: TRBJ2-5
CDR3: CATSDSVGGRRETQYF